This T cell receptor (beta chain) was sequenced in a study of T cell responses to AZD1222 COVID-19 vaccine (dated by TCRdb to the early 2020s). Background on the whole study: AZD1222 recipients with second doses at about 4 weeks or about 12 weeks were pooled, because spike-specific TCR depth and breadth did not differ between schedules. TCR sequencing was performed for some 250 trial participants, of whom about 200 were given two doses of AZD1222 and around 25 were given two doses of MenACWY control vaccine. Trial participants were enrolled by age into subgroups of 18-55, 56-69 and 70-plus years, and 148, 28 and 57 TCR-sequenced participants, respectively, were included in these subgroups. Results the study describes overall, beyond this receptor: Most participants were white British and females outnumbered males, and the authors suggested that clonal diversity may have been underestimated. Only five to seven AZD1222 recipients were SARS-CoV-2 seropositive at baseline, limiting conclusions about previously exposed vaccinees. In the small 56-69-year group, the increase in depth fell short of significance, most likely because of low power. Because no samples from the day 14 peak response were available, repertoires could be characterized only after the peak T cell response. After two AZD1222 doses, both the breadth and the depth of spike-specific TCRs were significantly higher than at day 0 and than in MenACWY recipients. The vaccine-associated CD4 TCRs covered the entire spike protein, and the dominant responses fell in regions 160-218 and 743-854. Nearly half of unique spike-specific TCRs reportedly recognized epitopes outside regions mutated in the B.1.351 and B.1.1.7 variants.

After removal of 4 bases from V and 4 bases from J, the junction retains 5 bases not matched to a gene. Measured from the cysteine to the phenylalanine, the CDR3 is 15 residues long. Just CDR3 DNA is preserved here, 45 bases in frame from base 1. CDR1 and CDR2, per the germline V gene, are MGHDK and SYGVNS. Note on this clone: Its antigen remains unidentified. Per-base quality was not reported, and no clone a single base away is much larger than it.

The CDR3 regions of human TCRbeta chains were subjected to immunosequencing. As for how the authors treated the data: TCRs in the repertoires were matched against a reference library of SARS-CoV-2-specific TCRs that had been generated with the MIRA antigen-specificity platform. Breadth was defined as the fraction of unique TCRs that were SARS-CoV-2-associated. Depth was defined as the fraction of total T cells that were SARS-CoV-2-associated. Using the MIRA data, each spike-specific TCR was assigned both to the spike region to which the TCR was reactive and to a CD4 or CD8 class. Log10-transformed breadth and depth values were compared by one-way ANOVA with Sidak's multiple comparisons tests. Not all clones reach the TCRdb copy of this immuneACCESS table, which keeps in-frame sequences only. Checked studies attribute under half of the gap to unresolved V genes and leave the rest unexplained. The DNA gave D and trimming, while V, J and clone size come from that table. In all, the sample holds 110,000 to 150,000 clones, and approximately 93% of those were seen once. 5.1% of the sample comes from the top ten.

Explained via the paper, the time point label denotes: baseline before first vaccination. The vaccinee samples were drawn from two UK trials, COV001 and COV002, one of which was a single-blind randomized controlled phase 2/3 trial testing AZD1222 (ChAdOx1 nCoV-19) in healthy adults. Trial participant PBMC samples were collected at day 0 and day 28 after the second dose for TCRbeta chain sequencing. This clonotype was obtained from an adult in good health. The sample in question was peripheral blood, obtained on day 0 of AZD1222 vaccination. The chain links TRBV25-1 with TRBJ1-1, with 11 bases aligning to TRBD1. The encoded CDR3 is CASSGTGGAITEAFF. At the DNA level, the sequence is TGTGCCAGCAGTGGGACAGGGGGCGCTATCACTGAAGCTTTCTTT.